This TCR beta chain was found in a study of T cells in Graves' hyperthyroidism and ophthalmopathy. Findings of the study overall: Most thyroid clonotypes expanded above 0.001 were also detected in blood.

TCR beta CDR3 region amplification was performed from RNA transcripts. The HTBI set primed first-round TCR CDR3 RT-PCR. In TCRdb, the multiplex PCR reads were re-called with MiXCR into one record per CDR3 protein. The data contain roughly 400,000 distinct CDR3 sequences, less than 20% of them singletons. This CDR3 region has 12 residues. The V end was cut by 1 base, the J end by 7 bases, with 5 bases between. Germline V gives CDR1 LGHDT, CDR2 YNNKEL (reference sequence). The hyperthyroidism patients had all been newly diagnosed, and their disease duration was under 2 months. Their ages ranged from 18 to 65 years. Every diagnosis used clinical symptoms, serum thyroxine and TRAb, thyroid ultrasound and orbital computed tomography. Each 10 ml fresh peripheral blood draw supplied the PBMCs. This clonotype has ten or more counts. Antigen unknown.

This receptor was taken from a woman under 30 with Graves' hyperthyroidism that later progressed to Graves' ophthalmopathy. The sample comprised blood. The chain couples TRBV3-1 to TRBJ2-1; no clear D gene. The CDR3 DNA sequence: TGTGCCAGCAGCCAAGTGGTTAATGAGCAGTTCTTC. Protein sequence: CASSQVVNEQFF.